The 29 T cell receptor beta chains below were found in one sample sequenced in a study of PD-L1 blockade in urothelial cancer. Produced via immunoSEQ multiplex PCR; TCRdb's table is partial and in-frame only. The sample lists tens of thousands of clones, approximately 86% seen once, with about 15% in the top ten. Time point specified: pretreatment peripheral blood. The specimen comprised PBMCs, sampled around atezolizumab (anti-PD-L1) treatment. Receptors originate from a man aged 55 to 69 with urothelial cancer.

The chain links TRBV7-6 to TRBJ2-2, with TRBD1 as a possible D gene (5 bases). V was clipped by 2 bases and J by 2 bases, with 15 bases between them. CDR3 length: 17 residues. Germline lookup yields CDR1 SGHVS and CDR2 FNYEAQ. This chain's CDR3 is CASSLISGWGNTGELFF. The CDR3, as DNA: TGTGCCAGCAGCTTAATCTCAGGGTGGGGAAACACCGGGGAGCTGTTTTTT.

This rearrangement joins TRBV5-1 to TRBJ1-6, with a tentative D call TRBD1 (6 bases). The V gene lost 2 bases and the J gene lost 6 bases, with 18 bases spanning the gap. The CDR3 has 17 amino acids. The germline gives CDR1 SGHRS, CDR2 YFSETQ. The CDR3 DNA follows: TGCGCCAGCAGCTTACAACCACAGGGTTTGGGTAATTCACCCCTCCACTTT. Residues: CASSLQPQGLGNSPLHF.

Concerning this clone itself: The junction and the germline gene differ at one end; a read error may be behind it. The rearrangement uses TRBV7-7 and TRBJ2-3, with 8 bases lining up with TRBD2. There are 16 residues in the CDR3. Germline V gene data show CDR1 as SSHAT and CDR2 as FNYEAQ (reference sequence). The CDR3 reads CASSLVSGLGADTQYF. The CDR3 nucleotides read TGTGCTAGCAGCTTAGTTTCGGGACTAGGGGCGGATACGCAGTATTTT.

The chain couples TRBV7-3 to TRBJ2-6; D is ambiguous. The CDR3 is 14 residues long. The germline CDR1 and CDR2 sequences are SGHTA and FQGTGA. Trimming left V 4 bases short and J 0 bases short, with 4 bases between. The CDR3 DNA follows: TGTGCCAGCAGCTCCTTCTCTGGGGCCAACGTCCTGACTTTC. This encodes CASSSFSGANVLTF. Together with reference TRBV7-3 and TRBJ2-6, the CDR3 gives the full variable domain: GAGVSQTPSNKVTEKGKYVELRCDPISGHTALYWYRQSLGQGPEFLIYFQGTGAADDSGLPNDRFFAVRPEGSVSTLKIQRTERGDSAVYLCASSSFSGANVLTFGAGSRLTVL.

V and J are TRBV6-6 and TRBJ1-2; tentatively, D is TRBD1 (6 bases). Deletions cut 7 bases from V and 8 bases from J, with 17 bases between. The CDR3 totals 13 residues. Per germline, CDR1 MNHNY and CDR2 SVGAGI (reference sequence). For the CDR3, the DNA is TGTGCCAGCACAGCTTGGGCAGGGGACGGCTACACCTTC. This codes for CASTAWAGDGYTF.

This chain links TRBV19 with TRBJ2-1, with D possibly TRBD2 on 6 matching bases. Per the germline V gene, CDR1 is LNHDA and CDR2 is SQIVND (reference sequence). The V end lost 3 bases, the J end lost 2 bases, and 11 bases lay between the germline ends. CDR3 size: 15 residues. The DNA of the CDR3 is TGTGCCAGTAGTATGGCCGGGACTCCCTACAATGAGCAGTTCTTC. This gives the protein CASSMAGTPYNEQFF.

This chain uses TRBV7-2 with TRBJ2-5; 8 nucleotides align to TRBD1. V gave up 5 bases and J gave up 2 bases; unmatched junction bases: 1. Germline CDR1 is SGHTA and CDR2 is FQGNSA. This CDR3 has 13 amino acids. CDR3 bases: TGTGCCAGCAGCAGGACAGGGCAAGAGACCCAGTACTTC. It codes for CASSRTGQETQYF. Complete variable domain (other parts from reference TRBV7-2 and TRBJ2-5): GAGVSQSPSNKVTEKGKDVELRCDPISGHTALYWYRQSLGQGLEFLIYFQGNSAPDKSGLPSDRFSAERTGGSVSTLTIQRTQQEDSAVYLCASSRTGQETQYFGPGTRLLVL.

This chain links TRBV30 with TRBJ2-5, with 7 bases lining up with TRBD2. Germline CDR1 reads GTSNPN; CDR2 reads SVGIG (reference sequence). With V trimmed by 5 bases and J by 2 bases, 2 bases remained unmatched. The length of the CDR3 is 12 residues. CDR3 sequence reads: CAWSRGQETQYF. CDR3 bases: TGTGCCTGGTCGCGGGGGCAAGAGACCCAGTACTTC.

The rearrangement uses TRBV5-1 and TRBJ2-3, with 9 bases aligning to TRBD1. CDR3 length equals 15 residues. CDR1 is SGHRS and CDR2 is YFSETQ in the germline V gene. After removal of 5 bases from V and 4 bases from J, the junction contained 8 bases not matched to a gene. CDR3 nucleotides: TGCGCCAGCAGGGAGGGACAGGGAGTCGCAGATACGCAGTATTTT. Translating it yields CASREGQGVADTQYF.

In DNA form, the CDR3 reads TGTGCCAGTAGTACTGGGACAGGGGTCCAAGAGACCCAGTACTTC. Amino acid sequence: CASSTGTGVQETQYF. The rearrangement links TRBV19 to TRBJ2-5; 10 bases match TRBD1. J was trimmed by 1 base and V by 4 bases; bases with no gene match: 3. CDR1 and CDR2 from the germline V gene are LNHDA and SQIVND (reference sequence). CDR3 length equals 15 residues.

The rearrangement joins TRBV7-9 to TRBJ2-7; 8 bases are shared with TRBD1. After removal of 6 bases from V and 5 bases from J, the junction contained 6 bases not matched to a gene. Germline assignment: CDR1 SEHNR and CDR2 FQNEAQ (reference sequence). CDR3 length equals 13 residues. In DNA form, the CDR3 reads TGTGCCAGCAGTCGACAGGGGTCCAACGAGCAGTACTTC. This sequence encodes CASSRQGSNEQYF.

For the CDR3, the DNA is TGTGCCAGCAGTTTATCGTTGGGGGGTTTGAACACTGAAGCTTTCTTT. Translation: CASSLSLGGLNTEAFF. This chain joins TRBV27 and TRBJ1-1; D is possibly TRBD1 (5 bases). CDR3 size: 16 residues. The V and J ends lost 0 bases and 0 bases respectively, with 11 bases between them. The germline V gene has CDR1 MNHEY and CDR2 SMNVEV (reference sequence).

The V gene is TRBV6-6, the J gene TRBJ1-1; 9 positions agree with TRBD1. Germline V lookup: CDR1 MNHNY, CDR2 SVGAGI (reference sequence). With 6 bases clipped from V and 4 bases from J, the junction kept 12 bases outside the gene matches. There are 16 residues in the CDR3. CDR3 in amino acids: CASRPIQGAVGTEAFF. CDR3 nucleotide sequence: TGTGCCAGCAGACCCATACAGGGGGCCGTTGGCACTGAAGCTTTCTTT.

V is TRBV11-2 and J is TRBJ1-2; D is uncertain. CDR3 length equals 15 residues. V shed 4 bases and J shed 0 bases, with 12 bases lying between them. Germline V gives CDR1 SGHAT, CDR2 FQNNGV. The CDR3 reads CASSSRGNPNYGYTF. CDR3 in DNA: TGTGCCAGCAGCTCGCGGGGAAATCCTAACTATGGCTACACCTTC.

This clone was recorded a few times. The rearrangement links TRBV7-6 to TRBJ2-1, with TRBD1 identical over 7 bases. Per germline, CDR1 SGHVS and CDR2 FNYEAQ. The CDR3 consists of 16 residues. The ends lost 5 bases at V and 0 bases at J; junction bases unmatched: 7. The CDR3, as DNA: TGTGCCAGCAGCCCCGACAGGGCTAGCTCCTACAATGAGCAGTTCTTC. Translation gives CASSPDRASSYNEQFF.

This clone was counted only a few times. V gene TRBV7-9 combines with J gene TRBJ2-3, with 9 bases fitting TRBD2. V shed 5 bases and J 1 base; nucleotides not matched to a gene: 4. The CDR3 is made up of 15 amino acids. Germline V gives CDR1 SEHNR, CDR2 FQNEAQ (reference sequence). The CDR3 DNA reads as TGTGCCAGCAGCGACCGACTAGCGGGCACAGATACGCAGTATTTT. Encoded protein: CASSDRLAGTDTQYF.

The V call is TRBV5-1, the J call TRBJ1-6; 9 positions match TRBD1. Germline values: CDR1 SGHRS, CDR2 YFSETQ. This CDR3 comprises 17 residues. Trimming at V came to 6 bases and at J to 7 bases, leaving 14 bases not matched to a gene. CDR3 sequence reads: CASTMVPGQGRNSPLHF. CDR3 coding DNA: TGCGCCAGCACCATGGTCCCGGGACAGGGTCGGAATTCACCCCTCCACTTT.

This clone was detected only once. V and J are TRBV28 and TRBJ1-2, with D uncertain. Trimming cost V 6 bases and J 5 bases, with 19 bases left between them. CDR3 length: 15 residues. Germline V CDR1 and CDR2: MDHEN, SYDVKM. Written as DNA, the CDR3 is TGTGCCAGCAGATACTCCCTGAGCAGACTATATGGCTACACCTTC. It specifies CASRYSLSRLYGYTF.

This sequence joins TRBV18 and TRBJ1-2; D is ambiguous. CDR3 length: 14 residues. V dropped 1 base and J dropped 5 bases, with 11 bases sitting between them. Germline-derived CDR1 and CDR2 are KGHSH and LQKENI. Here the CDR3 reads CASSPLFQKYGYTF. CDR3 nucleotide sequence: TGTGCCAGCTCACCACTCTTTCAGAAATATGGCTACACCTTC.

The chain has TRBV10-1 and TRBJ2-5, with 8 bases fitting TRBD2. Germline V lookup: CDR1 WNHNN, CDR2 SYGVQD (reference sequence). J was trimmed by 5 bases and V by 5 bases; bases with no gene match: 10. The CDR3 runs 15 residues. CDR3 sequence (DNA): TGCGCCAGCAGTTTGAGCGGGGGCTTGGGGGAGACCCAGTACTTC. Its translation is CASSLSGGLGETQYF.

Notes on this clone: Relative to the germline gene, one junction end is altered; a read error may explain this. The chain uses TRBV7-7 and TRBJ1-4; the D gene is possibly TRBD1 (6 bases). The CDR3 spans 17 residues. Germline values: CDR1 SSHAT, CDR2 FNYEAQ (reference sequence). This CDR3 reads CASSLGGTTYSHEKLFF. DNA for the CDR3: TGTGCTAGCAGCTTAGGTGGGACAACCTACTCTCATGAAAAACTGTTTTTT.

The chain recombines TRBV6-1 with TRBJ1-2; D is unclear. Germline CDR1 and CDR2: MNHNS and SASEGT. V was cut by 5 bases and J by 2 bases, with 12 bases left in between. This CDR3 region has 14 residues. CDR3 protein: CASSLQDTNYGYTF. The CDR3 coding sequence is TGTGCCAGCAGTTTGCAAGACACGAACTATGGCTACACCTTC.

This clone occurred once. The chain is built from TRBV7-8 and TRBJ2-7, with D possibly being TRBD1 (5 bases). CDR1 and CDR2 (germline): SGHVS, FQNEAQ. The CDR3 loop spans 17 amino acids. V lost 2 bases and J 0 bases, leaving 17 bases between the germline ends. For the CDR3, the DNA is TGTGCCAGCAGCTTATGGGGCGGCGGTGGGGTCTCCTACGAGCAGTACTTC. Residues: CASSLWGGGGVSYEQYF.

The chain employs TRBV14 and TRBJ2-3, with 11 bases aligning to TRBD2. The CDR3 consists of 15 residues. Looked up from germline, CDR1 is SGHDN and CDR2 is FVKESK. V shed 4 bases and J 4 bases; nucleotides not matched to a gene: 4. For the CDR3, the DNA is TGTGCCAGCAGCCGTCTTAGCGGGGGGGCAGATACGCAGTATTTT. Translated: CASSRLSGGADTQYF.

The rearrangement uses TRBV30 and TRBJ1-2; TRBD1 matches at 8 bases. Trimming cost V 3 bases and J 3 bases; bases outside gene matches: 6. The CDR3 has 14 amino acids. The germline V gene encodes CDR1 GTSNPN and CDR2 SVGIG (reference sequence). In DNA, the CDR3 is TGTGCCTGGAGAGCCTTGGACAGGGACTATGGCTACACCTTC. It yields the protein CAWRALDRDYGYTF.

The chain uses TRBV28 and TRBJ2-7; the D gene is possibly TRBD2 (6 bases). Germline CDR1 reads MDHEN; CDR2 reads SYDVKM. Between the trimmed V and J ends, which lost 7 bases and 0 bases, there was a span of 16 bases. This CDR3 has 15 residues. DNA for the CDR3: TGTGCCAGCACTCGGGAGCCGGGGACCTCCTACGAGCAGTACTTC. Translation gives CASTREPGTSYEQYF.

This rearrangement joins TRBV5-1 to TRBJ1-5; 9 nucleotides line up with TRBD1. The CDR3 is 15 amino acids. Germline CDR1 SGHRS, CDR2 YFSETQ. Germline trimming cut 2 bases from V and 6 bases from J; bases unmatched to any gene: 6. CDR3 coding DNA: TGCGCCAGCAGCTTACAGGGGGCTGAGTCTCAGCCCCAGCATTTT. Its protein product is CASSLQGAESQPQHF.

The J gene is TRBJ1-4, the V gene TRBV7-2; 7 bases align to TRBD1. The CDR3 is 14 amino acids. After removal of 4 bases from V and 5 bases from J, the junction contained 4 bases not matched to a gene. Germline CDR1 reads SGHTA; CDR2 reads FQGNSA. CDR3 region: CASSWAGGNEKLFF. DNA of the CDR3: TGTGCCAGCAGCTGGGCAGGGGGGAATGAAAAACTGTTTTTT.

This chain joins TRBV9 and TRBJ2-7; D is perhaps TRBD1 (5 bases). Deletions cut 3 bases from V and 2 bases from J, with 15 bases between. CDR1 is SGDLS, CDR2 YYNGEE, per germline. CDR3 length equals 15 residues. The CDR3 loop is CASSEGIGAPYEQYF. CDR3 nucleotides: TGTGCCAGCAGCGAGGGGATAGGGGCCCCCTACGAGCAGTACTTC.